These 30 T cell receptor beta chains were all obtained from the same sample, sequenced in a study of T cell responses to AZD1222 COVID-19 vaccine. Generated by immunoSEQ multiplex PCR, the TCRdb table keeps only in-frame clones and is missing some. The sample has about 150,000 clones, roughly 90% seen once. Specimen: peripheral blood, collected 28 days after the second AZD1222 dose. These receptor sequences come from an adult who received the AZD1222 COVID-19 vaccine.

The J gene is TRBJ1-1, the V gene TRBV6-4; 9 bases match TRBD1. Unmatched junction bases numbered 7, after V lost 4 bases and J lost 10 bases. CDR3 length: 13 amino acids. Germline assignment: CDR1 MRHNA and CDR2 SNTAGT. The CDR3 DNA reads TGTGCCAGCAGTGTAAAACAGGGGGCGCGAGCTTTCTTT. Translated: CASSVKQGARAFF.

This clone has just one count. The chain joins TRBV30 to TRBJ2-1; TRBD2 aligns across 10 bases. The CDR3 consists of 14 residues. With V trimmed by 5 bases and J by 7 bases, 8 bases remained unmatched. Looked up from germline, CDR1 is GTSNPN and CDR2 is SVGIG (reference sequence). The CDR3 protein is CAWGAGGPANEQFF. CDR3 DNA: TGTGCCTGGGGAGCGGGAGGGCCAGCAAATGAGCAGTTCTTC.

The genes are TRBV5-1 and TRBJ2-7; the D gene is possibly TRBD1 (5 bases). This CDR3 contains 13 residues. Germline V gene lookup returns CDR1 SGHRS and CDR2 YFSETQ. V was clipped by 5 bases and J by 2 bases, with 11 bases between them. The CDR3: CASRIQEPYEQYF. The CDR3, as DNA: TGCGCCAGCAGAATACAGGAACCCTACGAGCAGTACTTC.

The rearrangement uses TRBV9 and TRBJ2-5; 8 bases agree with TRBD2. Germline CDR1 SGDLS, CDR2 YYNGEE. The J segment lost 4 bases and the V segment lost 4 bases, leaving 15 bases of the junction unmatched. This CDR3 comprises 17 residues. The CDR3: CASSPARGAGGVETQYF. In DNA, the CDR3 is TGTGCCAGCAGCCCAGCTCGGGGGGCGGGAGGAGTAGAGACCCAGTACTTC.

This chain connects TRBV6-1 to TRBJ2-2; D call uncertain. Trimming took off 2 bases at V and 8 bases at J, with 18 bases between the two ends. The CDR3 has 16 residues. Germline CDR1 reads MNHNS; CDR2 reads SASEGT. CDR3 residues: CASSETFLLQSGELFF. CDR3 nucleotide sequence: TGTGCCAGCAGTGAAACCTTCCTTCTTCAGTCAGGGGAGCTGTTTTTT.

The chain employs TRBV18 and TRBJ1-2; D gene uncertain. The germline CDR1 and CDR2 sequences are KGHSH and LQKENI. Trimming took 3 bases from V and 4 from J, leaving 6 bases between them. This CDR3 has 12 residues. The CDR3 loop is CASSPDGYGYTF. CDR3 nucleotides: TGTGCCAGCTCACCGGACGGCTATGGCTACACCTTC. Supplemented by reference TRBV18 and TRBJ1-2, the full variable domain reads NAGVMQNPRHLVRRRGQEARLRCSPMKGHSHVYWYRQLPEEGLKFMVYLQKENIIDESGMPKERFSAEFPKEGPSILRIQQVVRGDSAAYFCASSPDGYGYTFGSGTRLTVV.

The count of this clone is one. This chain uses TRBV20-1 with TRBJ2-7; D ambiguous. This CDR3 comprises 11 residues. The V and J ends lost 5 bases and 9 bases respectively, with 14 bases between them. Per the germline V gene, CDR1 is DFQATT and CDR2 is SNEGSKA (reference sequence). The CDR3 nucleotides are TGCAGTGCTCCCTGGAGTGCCCTGCAGTACTTC. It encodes CSAPWSALQYF.

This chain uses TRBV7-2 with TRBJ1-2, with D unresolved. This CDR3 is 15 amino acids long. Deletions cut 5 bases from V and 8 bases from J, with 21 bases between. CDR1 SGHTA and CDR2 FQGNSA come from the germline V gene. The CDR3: CASSPTVGFIEGYTF. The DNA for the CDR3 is TGTGCCAGCAGCCCAACTGTCGGGTTTATTGAAGGCTACACCTTC.

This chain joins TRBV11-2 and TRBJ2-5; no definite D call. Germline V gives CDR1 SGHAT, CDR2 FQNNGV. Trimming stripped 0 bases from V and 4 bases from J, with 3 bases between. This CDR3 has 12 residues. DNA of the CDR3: TGTGCCAGCAGCTTAGAGGGAGAGACCCAGTACTTC. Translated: CASSLEGETQYF.

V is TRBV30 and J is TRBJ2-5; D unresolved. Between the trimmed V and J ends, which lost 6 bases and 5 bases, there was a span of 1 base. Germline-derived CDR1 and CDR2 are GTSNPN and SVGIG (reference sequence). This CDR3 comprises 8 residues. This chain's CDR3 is CACETQYF. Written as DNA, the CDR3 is TGTGCCTGCGAGACCCAGTACTTC.

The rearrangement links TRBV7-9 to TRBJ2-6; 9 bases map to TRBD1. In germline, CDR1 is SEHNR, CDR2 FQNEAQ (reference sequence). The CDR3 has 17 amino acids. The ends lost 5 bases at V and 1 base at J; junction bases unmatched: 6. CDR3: CASSPQGAVSGANVLTF. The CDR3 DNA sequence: TGTGCCAGCAGCCCACAGGGGGCTGTGTCTGGGGCCAACGTCCTGACTTTC.

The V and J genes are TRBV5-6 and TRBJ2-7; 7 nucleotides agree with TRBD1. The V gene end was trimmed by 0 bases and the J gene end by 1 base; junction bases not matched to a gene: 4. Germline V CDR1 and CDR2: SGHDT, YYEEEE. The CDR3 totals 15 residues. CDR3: CASSLGQGWSYEQYF. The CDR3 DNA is TGTGCCAGCAGCTTGGGACAGGGTTGGTCCTACGAGCAGTACTTC.

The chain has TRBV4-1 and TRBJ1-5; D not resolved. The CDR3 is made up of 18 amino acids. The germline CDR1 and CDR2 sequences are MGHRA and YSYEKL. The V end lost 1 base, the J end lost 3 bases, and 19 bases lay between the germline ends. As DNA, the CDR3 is TGCGCCAGCAGCCAAGGGGGAGTTGGATTGGAGTTCAATCAGCCCCAGCATTTT. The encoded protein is CASSQGGVGLEFNQPQHF.

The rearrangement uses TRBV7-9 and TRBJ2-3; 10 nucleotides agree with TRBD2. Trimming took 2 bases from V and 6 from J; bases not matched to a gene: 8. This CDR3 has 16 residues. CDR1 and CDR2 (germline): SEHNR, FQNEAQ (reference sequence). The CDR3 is CASSLRLAGEVDTQYF. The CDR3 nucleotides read TGTGCCAGCAGCTTACGGCTAGCGGGGGAGGTTGATACGCAGTATTTT.

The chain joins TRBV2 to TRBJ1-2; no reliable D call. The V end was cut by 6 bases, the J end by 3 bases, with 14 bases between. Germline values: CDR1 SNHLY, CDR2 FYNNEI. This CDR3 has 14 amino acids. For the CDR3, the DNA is TGTGCCAGCAGGGAAAGACTGACTGACTATGGCTACACCTTC. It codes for CASRERLTDYGYTF.

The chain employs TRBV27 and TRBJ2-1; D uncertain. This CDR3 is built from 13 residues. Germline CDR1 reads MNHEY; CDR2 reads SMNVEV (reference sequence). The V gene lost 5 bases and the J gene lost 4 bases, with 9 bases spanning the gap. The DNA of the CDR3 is TGTGCCAGCAGTCTTTCTGTATACAATGAGCAGTTCTTC. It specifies CASSLSVYNEQFF.

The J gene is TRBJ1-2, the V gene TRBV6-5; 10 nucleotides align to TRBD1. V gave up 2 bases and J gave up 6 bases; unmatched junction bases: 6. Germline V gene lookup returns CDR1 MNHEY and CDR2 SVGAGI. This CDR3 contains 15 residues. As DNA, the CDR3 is TGTGCCAGCAGTTACCCCGGGACAGGGGTGGATGGCTACACCTTC. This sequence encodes CASSYPGTGVDGYTF.

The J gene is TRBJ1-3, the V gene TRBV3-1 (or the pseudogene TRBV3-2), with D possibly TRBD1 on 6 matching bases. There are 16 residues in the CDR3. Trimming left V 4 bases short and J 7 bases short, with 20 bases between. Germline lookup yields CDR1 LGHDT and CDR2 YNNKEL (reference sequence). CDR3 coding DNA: TGTGCCAGCAGCCCTCAGGGACAAAGGTTTGTGAACACCATATATTTT. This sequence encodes CASSPQGQRFVNTIYF.

The CDR3: CASSQDSPTDTQYF. DNA for the CDR3: TGTGCCAGCAGCCAAGATTCCCCCACAGATACGCAGTATTTT. The chain has TRBV3-1 (or the pseudogene TRBV3-2) and TRBJ2-3; D call uncertain. The germline CDR1 and CDR2 sequences are LGHDT and YNNKEL (reference sequence). The CDR3 consists of 14 residues. Trimming removed 0 bases at V and 2 bases at J, with 6 bases between.

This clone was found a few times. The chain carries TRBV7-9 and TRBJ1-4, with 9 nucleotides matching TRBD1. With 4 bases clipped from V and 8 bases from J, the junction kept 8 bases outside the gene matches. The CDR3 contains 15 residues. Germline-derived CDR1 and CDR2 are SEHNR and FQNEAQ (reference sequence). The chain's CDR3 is CASSSKGTGLEKLFF. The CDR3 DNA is TGTGCCAGCAGCTCAAAAGGGACAGGGTTGGAAAAACTGTTTTTT.

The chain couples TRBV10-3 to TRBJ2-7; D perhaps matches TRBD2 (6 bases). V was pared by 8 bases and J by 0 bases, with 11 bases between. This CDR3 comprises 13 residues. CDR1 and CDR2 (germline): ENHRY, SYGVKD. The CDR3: CAIGRGFSYEQYF. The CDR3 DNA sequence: TGTGCCATCGGGCGGGGCTTCTCCTACGAGCAGTACTTC.

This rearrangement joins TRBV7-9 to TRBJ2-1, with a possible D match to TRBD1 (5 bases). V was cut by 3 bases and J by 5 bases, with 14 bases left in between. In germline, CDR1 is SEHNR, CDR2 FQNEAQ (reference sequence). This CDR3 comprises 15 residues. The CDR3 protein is CASSFQGGRDNEQFF. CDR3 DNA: TGTGCCAGCAGCTTCCAGGGTGGTAGGGACAATGAGCAGTTCTTC.

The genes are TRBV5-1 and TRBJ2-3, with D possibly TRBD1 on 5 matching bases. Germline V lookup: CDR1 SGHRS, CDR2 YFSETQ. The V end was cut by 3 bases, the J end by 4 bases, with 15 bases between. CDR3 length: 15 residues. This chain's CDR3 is CASSSGRTVADTQYF. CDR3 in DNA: TGCGCCAGCAGCTCAGGGCGGACCGTGGCAGATACGCAGTATTTT.

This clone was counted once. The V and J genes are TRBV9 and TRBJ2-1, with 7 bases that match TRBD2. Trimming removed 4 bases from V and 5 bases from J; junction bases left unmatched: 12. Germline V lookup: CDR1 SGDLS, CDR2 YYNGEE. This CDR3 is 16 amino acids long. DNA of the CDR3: TGTGCCAGCAGCAGAAGCCTAGCGGAGCTAAACAATGAGCAGTTCTTC. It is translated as CASSRSLAELNNEQFF.

Written as DNA, the CDR3 is TGTGCCAGCTCAGGGGATGATCTGCCCGGGGATACGCAGTATTTT. As protein: CASSGDDLPGDTQYF. The chain has TRBV18 and TRBJ2-3; D is uncertain. Trimming pared 5 bases from V and 6 bases from J, leaving 18 bases between. The CDR3 length is 15 residues. CDR1 KGHSH and CDR2 LQKENI come from the germline V gene.

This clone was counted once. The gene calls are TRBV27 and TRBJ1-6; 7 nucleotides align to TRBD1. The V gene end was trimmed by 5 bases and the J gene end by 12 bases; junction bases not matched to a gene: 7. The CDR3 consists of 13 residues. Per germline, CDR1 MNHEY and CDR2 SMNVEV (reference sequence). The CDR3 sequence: CASSLDRLGPLHF. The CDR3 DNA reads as TGTGCCAGCAGTCTGGACAGGTTAGGACCCCTCCACTTT.

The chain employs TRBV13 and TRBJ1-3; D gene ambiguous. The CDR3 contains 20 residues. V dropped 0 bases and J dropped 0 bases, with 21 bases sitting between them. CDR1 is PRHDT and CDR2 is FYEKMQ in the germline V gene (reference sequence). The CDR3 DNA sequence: TGTGCCAGCAGCTTAGGGATATTACAAAGCGGCAGAAGCTCTGGAAACACCATATATTTT. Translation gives CASSLGILQSGRSSGNTIYF.

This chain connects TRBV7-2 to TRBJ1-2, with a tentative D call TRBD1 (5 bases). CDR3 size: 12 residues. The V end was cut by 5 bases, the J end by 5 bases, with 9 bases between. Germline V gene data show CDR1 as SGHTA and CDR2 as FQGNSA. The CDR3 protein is CASSAQGYGYTF. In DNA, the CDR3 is TGTGCCAGCAGCGCCCAGGGTTATGGCTACACCTTC.

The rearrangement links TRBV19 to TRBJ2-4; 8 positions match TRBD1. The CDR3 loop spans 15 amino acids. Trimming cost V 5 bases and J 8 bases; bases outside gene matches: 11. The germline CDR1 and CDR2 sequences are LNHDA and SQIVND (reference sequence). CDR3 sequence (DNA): TGTGCCAGTAGTGCCCGGACAGGGTTAGGGGACATTCAGTACTTC. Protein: CASSARTGLGDIQYF.

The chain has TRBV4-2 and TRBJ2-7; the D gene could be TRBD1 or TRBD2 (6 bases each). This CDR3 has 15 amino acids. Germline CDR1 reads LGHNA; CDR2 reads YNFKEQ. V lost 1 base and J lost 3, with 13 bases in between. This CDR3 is CASSQGRGEHYEQYF. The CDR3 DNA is TGTGCCAGCAGCCAAGGGAGGGGGGAACACTACGAGCAGTACTTC.